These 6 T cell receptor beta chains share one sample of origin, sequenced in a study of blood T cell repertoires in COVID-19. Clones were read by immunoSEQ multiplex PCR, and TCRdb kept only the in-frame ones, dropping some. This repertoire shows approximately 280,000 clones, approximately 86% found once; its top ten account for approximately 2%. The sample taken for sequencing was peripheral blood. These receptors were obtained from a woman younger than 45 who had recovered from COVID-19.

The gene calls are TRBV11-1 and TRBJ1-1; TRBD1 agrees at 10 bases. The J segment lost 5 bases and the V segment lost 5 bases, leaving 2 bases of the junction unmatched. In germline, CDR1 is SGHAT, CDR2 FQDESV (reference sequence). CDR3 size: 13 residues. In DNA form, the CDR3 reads TGTGCCAGCAGCCGGACAGGGGGGACTGAAGCTTTCTTT. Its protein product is CASSRTGGTEAFF.

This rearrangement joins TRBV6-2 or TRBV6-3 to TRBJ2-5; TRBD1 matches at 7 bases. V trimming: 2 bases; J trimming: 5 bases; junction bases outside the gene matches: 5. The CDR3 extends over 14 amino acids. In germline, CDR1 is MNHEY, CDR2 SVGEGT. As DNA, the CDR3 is TGTGCCAGCAGTTACGACAGGGCTGGGGAGACCCAGTACTTC. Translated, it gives CASSYDRAGETQYF.

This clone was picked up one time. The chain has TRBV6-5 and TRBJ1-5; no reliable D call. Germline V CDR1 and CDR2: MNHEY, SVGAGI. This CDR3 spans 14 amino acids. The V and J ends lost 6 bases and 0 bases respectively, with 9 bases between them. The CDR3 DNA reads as TGTGCCAGCAGCCGGTCGGGTAGCAATCAGCCCCAGCATTTT. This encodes CASSRSGSNQPQHF.

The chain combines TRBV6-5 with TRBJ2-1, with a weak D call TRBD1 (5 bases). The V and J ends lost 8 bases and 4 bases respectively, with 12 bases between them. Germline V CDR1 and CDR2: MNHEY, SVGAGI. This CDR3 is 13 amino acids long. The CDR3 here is CASGRDRYNEQFF. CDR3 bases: TGTGCCAGCGGTCGAGACAGATACAATGAGCAGTTCTTC.

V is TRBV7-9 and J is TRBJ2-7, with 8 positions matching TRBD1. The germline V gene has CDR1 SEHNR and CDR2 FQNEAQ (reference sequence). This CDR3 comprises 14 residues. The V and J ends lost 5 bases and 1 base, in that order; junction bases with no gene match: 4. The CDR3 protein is CASSPTGGSYEQYF. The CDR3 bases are TGTGCCAGCAGCCCTACAGGGGGATCCTACGAGCAGTACTTC.

The CDR3 coding sequence is TGTGCCAGCAGCTCCCCATCTGGACAGACCTACAATGAGCAGTTCTTC. Translation gives CASSSPSGQTYNEQFF. The gene calls are TRBV5-4 and TRBJ2-1, with D tentatively TRBD1 (6 bases). Germline V CDR1 and CDR2: SGHNT, YYREEE (reference sequence). This CDR3 is built from 16 residues. Trimming stripped 3 bases from V and 2 bases from J, with 15 bases between.